Sequencing of this T cell receptor (beta chain) was carried out in a study of response to subunit inactivated influenza vaccine. In regard to this clonotype: Its specificity is not known.

Points from the study as a whole: Authors suggested that a seasonal influenza vaccination recruits few new T cells each time.

Using its own MiXCR run on the RT-PCR reads, TCRdb lists one record per CDR3 protein. The sample has hundreds of thousands of distinct CDR3 sequences, more than 15% seen once. The V end was cut by 5 bases, the J end by 0 bases, with 13 bases between. CDR3 length: 16 residues. Germline V CDR1 and CDR2: SGHTA, FQGTGA. The genes are TRBV7-3 and TRBJ2-2; D possibly corresponds to TRBD1 (5 bases). Sequencing was performed on PBMCs from blood, taken about 11 days after vaccination. The sequence was collected from a man over 45 who received an inactivated influenza vaccine. The CDR3 sequence: CASSQDGHSNTGELFF. Here the CDR3 DNA reads TGTGCCAGCAGCCAAGACGGACATTCGAACACCGGGGAGCTGTTTTTT.